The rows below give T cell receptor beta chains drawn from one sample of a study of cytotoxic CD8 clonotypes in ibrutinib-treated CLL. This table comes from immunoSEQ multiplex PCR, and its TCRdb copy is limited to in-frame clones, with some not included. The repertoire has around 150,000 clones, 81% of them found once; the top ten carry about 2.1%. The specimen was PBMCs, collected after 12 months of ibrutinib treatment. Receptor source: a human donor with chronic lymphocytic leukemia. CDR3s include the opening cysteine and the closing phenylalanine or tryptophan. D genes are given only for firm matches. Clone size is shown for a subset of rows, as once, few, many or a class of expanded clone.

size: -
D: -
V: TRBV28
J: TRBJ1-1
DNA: TGTGCCAGCAGTTTATTGAACACTGAAGCTTTCTTT
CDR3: CASSLLNTEAFF

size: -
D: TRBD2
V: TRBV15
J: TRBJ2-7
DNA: TGTGCCACCAGCAGACCTCTAGCGGGAGCGGGGTCCTACGAGCAGTACTTC
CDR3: CATSRPLAGAGSYEQYF

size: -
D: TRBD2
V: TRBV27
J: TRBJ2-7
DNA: TGTGCCAGCAGTTTAGTACTAGCGAGCTCCTACGAGCAGTACTTC
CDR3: CASSLVLASSYEQYF

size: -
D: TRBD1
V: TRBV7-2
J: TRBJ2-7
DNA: TGTGCCAGCAGCGACAGGGTTGGCTACGAGCAGTACTTC
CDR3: CASSDRVGYEQYF

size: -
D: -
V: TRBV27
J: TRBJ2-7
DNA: TGTGCCAGCACCCACGGGGGAAACTACGAGCAGTACTTC
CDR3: CASTHGGNYEQYF

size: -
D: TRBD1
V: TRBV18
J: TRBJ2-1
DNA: TGTGCCAGCTCACCACAAGGACAGGGGATCTACAATGAGCAGTTCTTC
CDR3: CASSPQGQGIYNEQFF

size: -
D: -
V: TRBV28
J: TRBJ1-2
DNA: TGTGCCAGCAACTGGCACAGGGACTATGGCTACACCTTC
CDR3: CASNWHRDYGYTF

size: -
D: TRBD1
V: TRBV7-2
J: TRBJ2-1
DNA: TGTGCCAGCAGCTTTAACAACAGGGGGCAGTTCTTC
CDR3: CASSFNNRGQFF

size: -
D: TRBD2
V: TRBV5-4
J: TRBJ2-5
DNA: TGTGCCAGCAGCTTAACCGGACTAGCGGCATCCCAAGAGACCCAGTACTTC
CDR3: CASSLTGLAASQETQYF

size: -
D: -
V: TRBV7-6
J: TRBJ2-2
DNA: TGTGCCAGCAGCTACCTAACCCCGAACACCGGGGAGCTGTTTTTT
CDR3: CASSYLTPNTGELFF

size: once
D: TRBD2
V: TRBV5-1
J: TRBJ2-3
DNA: TGCGCCAGCAGGTTGCGGGGAGGGAGTCAAGATACGCAGTATTTT
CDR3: CASRLRGGSQDTQYF

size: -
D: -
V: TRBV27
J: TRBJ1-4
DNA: TGTGCCAGCAGTTTATCGCCCAGGGTAAATGAAAAACTGTTTTTT
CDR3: CASSLSPRVNEKLFF

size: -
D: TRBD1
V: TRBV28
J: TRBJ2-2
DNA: TGTGCCAGCAGACACTGGGACAGGGGGAACACCGGGGAGCTGTTTTTT
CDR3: CASRHWDRGNTGELFF

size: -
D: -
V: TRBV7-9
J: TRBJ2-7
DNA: TGTGCCAGCAGCTTAGCGACAGGCCAAAGCTCCTACGAGCAGTACTTC
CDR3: CASSLATGQSSYEQYF

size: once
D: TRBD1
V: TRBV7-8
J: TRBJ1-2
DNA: TGTGCCAGCAGCCCAGCCAGCCCCTCAACGACAGGGAGGATTACTAACTATGGCTACACCTTC
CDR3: CASSPASPSTTGRITNYGYTF

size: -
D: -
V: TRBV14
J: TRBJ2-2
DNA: TGTGCCAGCAGCCCGGGACCCACGAACACCGGGGAGCTGTTTTTT
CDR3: CASSPGPTNTGELFF

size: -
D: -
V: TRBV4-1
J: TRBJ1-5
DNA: TGCGCCAGCAGCCTCCCGGACGAGCTCAATCAGCCCCAGCATTTT
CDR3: CASSLPDELNQPQHF

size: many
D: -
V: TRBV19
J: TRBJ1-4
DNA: TGTGCCAGTAGTAGACGGGCAACTAATGAAAAACTGTTTTTT
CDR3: CASSRRATNEKLFF

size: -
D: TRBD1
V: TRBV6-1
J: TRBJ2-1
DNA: TGTGCCAGCAGTGACGCAGGGGGCCCCTACAATGAGCAGTTCTTC
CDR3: CASSDAGGPYNEQFF

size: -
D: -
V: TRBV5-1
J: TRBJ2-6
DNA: TGCGCCAGCAGCGTCACTCAGGGTACCTCTGGGGCCAACGTCCTGACTTTC
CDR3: CASSVTQGTSGANVLTF

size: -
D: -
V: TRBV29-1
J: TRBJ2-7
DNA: TGCAGCGTTAACCAAGCGGCCCCGGGGGAGCAGTACTTC
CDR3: CSVNQAAPGEQYF

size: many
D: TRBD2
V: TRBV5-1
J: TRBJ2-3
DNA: TGCGCCAGCAGCCCCGGGACTAGCGACGGAGATACGCAGTATTTT
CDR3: CASSPGTSDGDTQYF

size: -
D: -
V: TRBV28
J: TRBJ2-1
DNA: TGTGCCAGCAGCCCAACAGGGGGGGGAAACAATGAGCAGTTCTTC
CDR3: CASSPTGGGNNEQFF

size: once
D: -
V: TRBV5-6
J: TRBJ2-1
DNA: TGTGCCAGCAGCCTACGGATCCCCTTCGAAGGAGAGCAGTTCTTC
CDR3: CASSLRIPFEGEQFF

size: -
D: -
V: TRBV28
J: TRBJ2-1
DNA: TGTGCCACCTCCCCGGGCGTGGGTCTAGCGTTCCTCTCCTACAATGAGCAGTTCTTC
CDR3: CATSPGVGLAFLSYNEQFF

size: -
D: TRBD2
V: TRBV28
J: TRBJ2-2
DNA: TGTGCCAGCAGTTTATGGGGGACTAGCGGGAGTGACGGGGAGCTGTTTTTT
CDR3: CASSLWGTSGSDGELFF

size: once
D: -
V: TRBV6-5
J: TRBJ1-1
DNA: TGTGCCAGCAGTTACTCATCAGGGTCCACTCCCAAAGCTTTCTTT
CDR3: CASSYSSGSTPKAFF